This T cell receptor (beta chain) originates from a study of radiation and T cells in renal cell carcinoma. Study-level points and caveats: Top tumor clonotypes rose in blood 2 weeks post-radiation, then contracted.

Treatment given: 15 Gy SBRT to primary tumor, nephrectomy 4 weeks later. Clear cell pathology was present in this patient's renal cell carcinoma. Regarding this clone: Its antigen is undetermined.

Clones were read by immunoSEQ multiplex PCR, and TCRdb kept only the in-frame ones, dropping some. The sample lists under 20,000 clones; around 65% were seen once. Between the trimmed V and J ends, which lost 3 bases and 1 base, there was a span of 9 bases. CDR3 size: 14 residues. The V gene's germline CDR1 is SGHTA and CDR2 FQGNSA. This clonotype was sampled from a woman in her 70s with renal cell carcinoma. The sample here was tumor tissue, taken from a patient whose treatment included radiotherapy and nephrectomy. The rearrangement links TRBV7-2 to TRBJ1-1, with D unresolved. Here the CDR3 reads CASSFDVGNTEAFF. The CDR3 DNA reads TGTGCCAGCAGCTTCGACGTTGGGAACACTGAAGCTTTCTTT.